Shown below are 18 T cell receptor beta chains from a single sample sequenced in a study of T cells in localized non-small cell lung cancer. The method was immunoSEQ multiplex PCR; TCRdb's version includes in-frame clones alone and lacks a portion of them. The sample contains some 56,000 clones, about nine tenths of which appear only once. Sequencing was performed on peripheral blood, taken before any cancer treatment. These receptors came from a woman aged 35 to 69 with stage I lung adenocarcinoma.

This sequence joins TRBV25-1 and TRBJ2-3, with a possible D match to TRBD2 (5 bases). The CDR3 contains 14 residues. Germline assignment: CDR1 MGHDK and CDR2 SYGVNS. V was clipped by 2 bases and J by 1 base, with 7 bases between them. Here the CDR3 DNA reads TGTGCCAGCAGTGAAGAGGGAGGCACAGATACGCAGTATTTT. Translated, it gives CASSEEGGTDTQYF.

This chain connects TRBV7-2 to TRBJ1-5; 7 bases are a match to TRBD1. CDR3 length equals 16 residues. Germline V lookup: CDR1 SGHTA, CDR2 FQGNSA. The V gene end was trimmed by 1 base and the J gene end by 6 bases; junction bases not matched to a gene: 9. CDR3 DNA sequence: TGTGCCAGCAGCTTAGTCATGACAGGGCACCGTCAGCCCCAGCATTTT. Its translation: CASSLVMTGHRQPQHF.

The rearrangement joins TRBV5-1 to TRBJ1-2, with D hard to call. Germline loops: CDR1 SGHRS, CDR2 YFSETQ. There are 13 residues in the CDR3. The V and J ends lost 0 bases and 5 bases respectively, with 8 bases between them. CDR3 DNA: TGCGCCAGCAGCTTGGAGGTTCCTTATGGCTACACCTTC. This encodes CASSLEVPYGYTF.

V and J are TRBV4-2 and TRBJ2-3, with 8 bases matching TRBD2. Losses at the gene ends were 0 bases for V and 3 bases for J; bases not matched to a gene: 5. The germline V gene has CDR1 LGHNA and CDR2 YNFKEQ. CDR3 length: 16 amino acids. In DNA form, the CDR3 reads TGTGCCAGCAGCCAAGATCAGGGGACTAGAACAGATACGCAGTATTTT. This translates into CASSQDQGTRTDTQYF.

CDR3 residues: CASRNRGEDGYTF. The CDR3 coding sequence is TGTGCCAGTAGGAACAGGGGAGAGGATGGCTACACCTTC. The chain has TRBV19 and TRBJ1-2; 7 bases match TRBD1. The V gene end was trimmed by 6 bases and the J gene end by 6 bases; junction bases not matched to a gene: 7. The CDR3 spans 13 residues. In germline, CDR1 is LNHDA, CDR2 SQIVND (reference sequence). Full variable domain (rest looked up from reference TRBV19 and TRBJ1-2): DGGITQSPKYLFRKEGQNVTLSCEQNLNHDAMYWYRQDPGQGLRLIYYSQIVNDFQKGDIAEGYSVSREKKESFPLTVTSAQKNPTAFYLCASRNRGEDGYTFGSGTRLTVV.

The CDR3: CASSASGRVTEAFF. CDR3 DNA sequence: TGTGCCAGCAGCGCTTCAGGTCGGGTCACTGAAGCTTTCTTT. The chain employs TRBV5-6 and TRBJ1-1; D call uncertain. This CDR3 is 14 amino acids long. V lost 4 bases and J lost 4, with 14 bases in between. Germline V gene data show CDR1 as SGHDT and CDR2 as YYEEEE.

The V call is TRBV28, the J call TRBJ1-2; D is ambiguous. The CDR3 consists of 16 residues. V lost 5 bases to trimming and J lost 4 bases, with 20 bases between them. CDR1 is MDHEN and CDR2 is SYDVKM in the germline V gene. The CDR3 bases are TGTGCCAGCAGTACCGCTATGGGAGGCATAGCCTATGGCTACACCTTC. Translating gives CASSTAMGGIAYGYTF.

The chain links TRBV21-1 to TRBJ1-5. TRBV21-1 is an annotated pseudogene. The CDR3 has 12 amino acids. CDR3 nucleotides: TGTGCCAGCAGCGGGTGTTACCAGCCCCAGCATTTT. It yields the protein CASSGCYQPQHF.

This clone was observed once. The chain combines TRBV18 with TRBJ1-4; a possible D gene is TRBD1 (5 bases). The CDR3 has 13 residues. Germline values: CDR1 KGHSH, CDR2 LQKENI. V was shortened by 4 bases and J by 8 bases, with 11 bases between the two germline ends. DNA for the CDR3: TGTGCCAGCTCACTACGGGACGGGGAAAAACTGTTTTTT. Its protein is CASSLRDGEKLFF.

This chain joins TRBV7-2 and TRBJ2-1; no clear D gene. The V gene lost 8 bases and the J gene lost 0 bases, with 8 bases spanning the gap. The germline V gene encodes CDR1 SGHTA and CDR2 FQGNSA. The CDR3 is 13 amino acids. The CDR3 is CASGLSSYNEQFF. CDR3 bases: TGTGCCAGCGGGCTGAGCTCCTACAATGAGCAGTTCTTC.

The J gene is TRBJ1-2, the V gene TRBV19; TRBD1 aligns across 8 bases. Germline V gene sequence: CDR1 LNHDA, CDR2 SQIVND (reference sequence). The CDR3 totals 13 residues. The V segment lost 5 bases and the J segment 1 base; nucleotides outside the gene matches: 0. The DNA for the CDR3 is TGTGCCAGTAGTGGACAGGGTAACTATGGCTACACCTTC. Its translation is CASSGQGNYGYTF.

V usage is TRBV2 and J usage is TRBJ1-1; D not resolved. This CDR3 has 14 residues. CDR1 and CDR2 (germline): SNHLY, FYNNEI. V was pared by 5 bases and J by 1 base, with 11 bases between. The CDR3: CASSITQRNTEAFF. The CDR3, as DNA: TGTGCCAGCAGTATCACACAGAGGAACACTGAAGCTTTCTTT.

Here the CDR3 reads CASSPNDSPNSPLHF. The CDR3, as DNA: TGTGCCAGCAGTCCAAACGACAGCCCCAATTCACCCCTCCACTTT. The genes are TRBV2 and TRBJ1-6; D is possibly TRBD1 (5 bases). This CDR3 has 15 residues. Trimming stripped 5 bases from V and 7 bases from J, with 15 bases between. Germline CDR1 reads SNHLY; CDR2 reads FYNNEI.

This chain connects TRBV5-5 to TRBJ1-1; D gene unclear. CDR3 length: 15 residues. Germline-derived CDR1 and CDR2 are SGHKS and YYEKEE (reference sequence). V lost 1 base, J lost 0 bases, and 10 bases lay in between. CDR3 sequence: CASSLWSGMNTEAFF. CDR3 nucleotide sequence: TGTGCCAGCAGCTTGTGGTCAGGCATGAACACTGAAGCTTTCTTT.

This clone was observed a single time. The gene calls are TRBV7-9 and TRBJ2-3; TRBD2 matches at 10 bases. CDR1 is SEHNR and CDR2 is FQNEAQ in the germline V gene (reference sequence). Losses at the gene ends were 3 bases for V and 1 base for J; bases not matched to a gene: 1. The CDR3 runs 15 residues. The CDR3: CASSFLAGGTDTQYF. The CDR3 DNA reads as TGTGCCAGCAGCTTTCTAGCGGGGGGCACAGATACGCAGTATTTT.

This rearrangement joins TRBV18 to TRBJ2-3; 8 bases are shared with TRBD2. The CDR3 length is 17 residues. Unmatched junction bases numbered 7, after V lost 1 base and J lost 1 base. Germline values: CDR1 KGHSH, CDR2 LQKENI. CDR3 sequence (DNA): TGTGCCAGCTCACCACAGCGGGGGAGCCTCGGCACAGATACGCAGTATTTT. Its translation: CASSPQRGSLGTDTQYF.

J is TRBJ2-7 and V is TRBV28; 9 bases fit TRBD1. Germline V gives CDR1 MDHEN, CDR2 SYDVKM. The CDR3 extends over 15 amino acids. Trimming took 4 bases from V and 3 from J; bases not matched to a gene: 7. CDR3 in amino acids: CASSSSGTGHYEQYF. In DNA form, the CDR3 reads TGTGCCAGCAGTTCCTCCGGGACAGGGCACTACGAGCAGTACTTC.

V gene TRBV2 combines with J gene TRBJ1-3; no reliable D call. CDR3 size: 18 residues. V shed 4 bases and J shed 2 bases, with 21 bases lying between them. CDR1 is SNHLY and CDR2 is FYNNEI in the germline V gene. CDR3 nucleotide sequence: TGTGCCAGCAGTGCCTGGGGTCAAGCGGGGTTCACTGGAAACACCATATATTTT. Its protein product is CASSAWGQAGFTGNTIYF.